This passage covers 16 T cell receptor beta chains from one sample sequenced in a study of blood T cell repertoires in COVID-19. Here immunoSEQ multiplex PCR was the method, and the copy in TCRdb shows in-frame clones only, minus some. The data contain about 140,000 clones, about four fifths of them seen just once; the ten biggest clones take up approximately 1.4%. The specimen was peripheral blood. The receptor source for this set is a human donor in a cohort sampled during active COVID-19.

Regarding this clone: The sample carries other DNA sequences with the same CDR3. V usage is TRBV11-3 and J usage is TRBJ1-1, with TRBD1 identical over 7 bases. The ends lost 1 base at V and 4 bases at J; junction bases unmatched: 3. From germline, CDR1 is SGHNT and CDR2 YENEEA. CDR3 length: 14 residues. The CDR3, as DNA: TGTGCCAGCAGCTTAGGTCCAGGGGGCACTGAAGCTTTCTTT. As protein: CASSLGPGGTEAFF.

The V gene is TRBV6-6, the J gene TRBJ1-5, with 7 bases lining up with TRBD1. Germline V gives CDR1 MNHNY, CDR2 SVGAGI (reference sequence). Losses at the gene ends were 4 bases for V and 7 bases for J; bases not matched to a gene: 7. This CDR3 is 14 amino acids long. CDR3 nucleotides: TGTGCCAGCAGTTTCGCCGACAGGGTCCAGCCCCAGCATTTT. Translation: CASSFADRVQPQHF.

V is TRBV18 and J is TRBJ2-2, with TRBD2 matching 11 bases. The CDR3 spans 16 residues. Germline CDR1 and CDR2: KGHSH and LQKENI. Trimming removed 6 bases from V and 3 bases from J; junction bases left unmatched: 6. This CDR3 is CASSEGLAGYTGELFF. The CDR3 DNA reads TGTGCCAGCTCCGAAGGACTAGCGGGCTACACCGGGGAGCTGTTTTTT.

The sample holds one count of this clone. The chain employs TRBV6-6 and TRBJ2-7, with TRBD2 matching over 9 bases. The CDR3 is made up of 15 amino acids. V dropped 0 bases and J dropped 4; count of bases not matched to a gene: 4. Germline V gene lookup returns CDR1 MNHNY and CDR2 SVGAGI (reference sequence). The CDR3 DNA reads TGTGCCAGCAGTTACTCGGGTAGCGGGGGTTACGAGCAGTACTTC. Its protein product is CASSYSGSGGYEQYF.

The chain has TRBV18 and TRBJ1-2, with TRBD1 as a possible D gene (6 bases). CDR1 and CDR2 (germline): KGHSH, LQKENI. The V gene lost 2 bases and the J gene lost 6 bases, with 10 bases spanning the gap. CDR3 length: 13 amino acids. CDR3 protein: CASSPRGGNGYTF. DNA of the CDR3: TGTGCCAGCTCACCAAGGGGGGGCAATGGCTACACCTTC. Drawing the rest from reference TRBV18 and TRBJ1-2, the complete variable domain is NAGVMQNPRHLVRRRGQEARLRCSPMKGHSHVYWYRQLPEEGLKFMVYLQKENIIDESGMPKERFSAEFPKEGPSILRIQQVVRGDSAAYFCASSPRGGNGYTFGSGTRLTVV.

The chain recombines TRBV19 with TRBJ1-2, with 10 bases matching TRBD1. V gave up 4 bases and J gave up 5 bases; unmatched junction bases: 4. This CDR3 is built from 14 residues. In germline, CDR1 is LNHDA, CDR2 SQIVND (reference sequence). CDR3 in amino acids: CASSRQGQGYGYTF. DNA for the CDR3: TGTGCCAGTAGTAGGCAGGGACAGGGGTATGGCTACACCTTC.

V usage is TRBV6-7 and J usage is TRBJ2-7; 7 nucleotides match TRBD2. TRBV6-7 has ORF status, its function being uncertain. CDR3 length: 14 amino acids. The ends lost 5 bases at V and 3 bases at J; junction bases unmatched: 7. CDR3 DNA sequence: TGTGCCAGCAGTCAAGCGGGGTGGGGCTACGAGCAGTACTTC. It codes for CASSQAGWGYEQYF.

A single count supports this clone. As DNA, the CDR3 is TGTGCCAGCAGCCGCGGGAGGGCGAACACCGGGGAGCTGTTTTTT. Its translation is CASSRGRANTGELFF. The rearrangement links TRBV7-2 to TRBJ2-2, with TRBD2 matching over 9 bases. V shed 5 bases, J shed 0 bases, and the junction held 1 base outside the gene matches. The CDR3 is 15 amino acids. The V gene's germline CDR1 is SGHTA and CDR2 FQGNSA. Full variable domain (outside the CDR3, taken from reference TRBV7-2 and TRBJ2-2): GAGVSQSPSNKVTEKGKDVELRCDPISGHTALYWYRQSLGQGLEFLIYFQGNSAPDKSGLPSDRFSAERTGGSVSTLTIQRTQQEDSAVYLCASSRGRANTGELFFGEGSRLTVL.

V and J are TRBV10-3 and TRBJ2-7; 11 bases match TRBD2. Trimming took 2 bases from V and 4 from J; bases not matched to a gene: 1. Germline V gene lookup returns CDR1 ENHRY and CDR2 SYGVKD. There are 14 residues in the CDR3. CDR3 residues: CAISETSGRYEQYF. CDR3 bases: TGTGCCATCAGTGAGACTAGCGGGAGATACGAGCAGTACTTC.

This chain connects TRBV5-1 to TRBJ2-1, with TRBD2 matching 9 bases. J lost 7 bases, V lost 3 bases, and 17 bases had no gene match. The CDR3 length is 18 residues. Germline CDR1 reads SGHRS; CDR2 reads YFSETQ. The CDR3 bases are TGCGCCAGCAGCTCGGGGATAATAGCGGGAGTAGGTTCGAATGAGCAGTTCTTC. Protein product: CASSSGIIAGVGSNEQFF.

The CDR3 DNA follows: TGCGCCAGCAGACGGACTAGCGGGAACACCGGGGAGCTGTTTTTT. Translation: CASRRTSGNTGELFF. The chain couples TRBV4-3 to TRBJ2-2; 10 positions match TRBD2. From germline, CDR1 is LGHNA and CDR2 YSLEER. With V trimmed by 6 bases and J by 1 base, 2 bases remained unmatched. The CDR3 spans 15 residues.

The chain has TRBV9 and TRBJ1-3; perhaps TRBD1 as D (5 bases). The CDR3 loop spans 14 amino acids. Germline V gene sequence: CDR1 SGDLS, CDR2 YYNGEE. V was trimmed by 5 bases and J by 4 bases, leaving 13 bases between them. Here the CDR3 DNA reads TGTGCCAGCAGGGGTTCGGGGGTCGGAAACACCATATATTTT. Protein sequence: CASRGSGVGNTIYF. Full variable domain (rest looked up from reference TRBV9 and TRBJ1-3): DSGVTQTPKHLITATGQRVTLRCSPRSGDLSVYWYQQSLDQGLQFLIQYYNGEERAKGNILERFSAQQFPDLHSELNLSSLELGDSALYFCASRGSGVGNTIYFGEGSWLTVV.

V is TRBV5-1 and J is TRBJ2-1; 7 nucleotides match TRBD2. The CDR3 runs 16 residues. The germline V gene encodes CDR1 SGHRS and CDR2 YFSETQ. After removal of 0 bases from V and 4 bases from J, the junction contained 7 bases not matched to a gene. In nucleotides, the CDR3 is TGCGCCAGCAGCTTGGTCGGACTAGATAAATACAATGAGCAGTTCTTC. This codes for CASSLVGLDKYNEQFF.

This chain connects TRBV24-1 to TRBJ2-3; TRBD2 agrees at 11 bases. The CDR3 extends over 14 amino acids. The junction had 6 bases not matched to a gene; V was cut back by 10 bases and J by 4 bases. Looked up from germline, CDR1 is KGHDR and CDR2 is SFDVKD. In nucleotides, the CDR3 is TGTGCCACAACTAGCGGGGGAGTCTCAGATACGCAGTATTTT. Residues: CATTSGGVSDTQYF.

This CDR3 reads CATSREQRRGTGELFF. DNA of the CDR3: TGTGCCACCAGCAGAGAGCAACGAAGGGGCACCGGGGAGCTGTTTTTT. The V and J genes are TRBV15 and TRBJ2-2, with D perhaps matching TRBD1 (5 bases). The germline V gene has CDR1 LNHNV and CDR2 YYDKDF (reference sequence). This CDR3 spans 16 amino acids. Deletions cut 0 bases from V and 4 bases from J, with 12 bases between.

The J gene is TRBJ2-7, the V gene TRBV10-3; TRBD2 might be the D (6 bases). The germline V gene encodes CDR1 ENHRY and CDR2 SYGVKD. The ends were cut back, 4 bases at V and 4 bases at J, with 11 bases in the middle. CDR3 length: 13 amino acids. Here the CDR3 DNA reads TGTGCCATCAGTGTATCGAGCGGGTACGAGCAGTACTTC. Translated: CAISVSSGYEQYF.